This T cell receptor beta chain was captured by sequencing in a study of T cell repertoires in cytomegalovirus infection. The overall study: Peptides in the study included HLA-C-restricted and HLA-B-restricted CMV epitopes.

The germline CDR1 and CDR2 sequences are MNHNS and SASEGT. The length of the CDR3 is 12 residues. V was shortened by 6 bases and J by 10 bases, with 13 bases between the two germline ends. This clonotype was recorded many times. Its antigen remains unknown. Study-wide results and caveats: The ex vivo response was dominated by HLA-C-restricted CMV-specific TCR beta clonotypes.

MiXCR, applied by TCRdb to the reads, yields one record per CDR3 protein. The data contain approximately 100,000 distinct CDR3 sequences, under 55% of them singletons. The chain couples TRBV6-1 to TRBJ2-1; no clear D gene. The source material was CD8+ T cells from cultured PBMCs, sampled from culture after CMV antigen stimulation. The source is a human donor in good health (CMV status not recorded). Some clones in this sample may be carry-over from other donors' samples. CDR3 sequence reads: CASRGNPREQFF. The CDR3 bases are TGTGCCAGCAGAGGGAACCCTAGGGAGCAGTTCTTC.